A single sample gave rise to the 14 T cell receptor beta chains below, sequenced in a study of beta chain features in type 1 diabetes. Reverse transcribing all isolated RNA meant expressed TCRB transcripts were sequenced. Repertoires were generated with immunoSEQ multiplex PCR, while TCRdb's copy carries only in-frame clones and drops some. In the table there are hundreds of thousands of clones, roughly 16% of which are singletons. Input material: naive CD4+ T cells from blood. Source of these receptors: a man aged 18 to 30 in good health.

The chain is built from TRBV28 and TRBJ1-3, with D possibly matching TRBD1 (6 bases). CDR3 length equals 16 residues. V was cut by 5 bases and J by 0 bases, with 14 bases left in between. The germline V gene encodes CDR1 MDHEN and CDR2 SYDVKM. The CDR3 here is CASSPVRDNSGNTIYF. The CDR3 DNA sequence: TGTGCCAGCAGTCCTGTCCGGGACAACTCTGGAAACACCATATATTTT.

As for this clone: The same CDR3 also results from other DNA sequences found in this sample. The V gene is TRBV28, the J gene TRBJ2-5; weak D call: TRBD2 (5 bases). CDR3 size: 13 residues. Germline values: CDR1 MDHEN, CDR2 SYDVKM. The germline V and J ends were trimmed by 2 bases and 3 bases, with 7 bases remaining between them. The CDR3 DNA reads as TGTGCCAGCAGTTTAGGGCGGGAAGAGACCCAGTACTTC. Its translation is CASSLGREETQYF.

V usage is TRBV7-2 and J usage is TRBJ2-3; tentatively, D is TRBD1 or TRBD2 (5 bases each). Trimming took off 5 bases at V and 1 base at J, with 16 bases between the two ends. CDR1 is SGHTA, CDR2 FQGNSA, per germline. This CDR3 has 16 residues. CDR3 DNA sequence: TGTGCCAGCAGCAAGCAGGGTACGAGGGGCACAGATACGCAGTATTTT. Protein: CASSKQGTRGTDTQYF.

The chain has TRBV9 and TRBJ2-3, with D possibly matching TRBD1 (5 bases). Trimming took 0 bases from V and 2 from J, leaving 13 bases between them. CDR1 is SGDLS, CDR2 YYNGEE, per germline. The CDR3 sequence is 16 residues long. CDR3 sequence: CASSVETGRATDTQYF. The CDR3, as DNA: TGTGCCAGCAGCGTAGAAACAGGTCGTGCCACAGATACGCAGTATTTT.

The V gene is TRBV7-3, the J gene TRBJ2-3; TRBD2 aligns across 9 bases. Germline loops: CDR1 SGHTA, CDR2 FQGTGA. CDR3 length: 15 residues. The junction had 2 bases not matched to a gene; V was cut back by 1 base and J by 3 bases. DNA of the CDR3: TGTGCCAGCAGCTTAAATCTAGCGGGAACAGATACGCAGTATTTT. Translated: CASSLNLAGTDTQYF.

V gene TRBV15 combines with J gene TRBJ2-3; D unresolved. The CDR3 runs 13 residues. V was clipped by 2 bases and J by 4 bases, with 7 bases between them. Germline V gene sequence: CDR1 LNHNV, CDR2 YYDKDF (reference sequence). In DNA, the CDR3 is TGTGCCACCAGCAGAAAAAGATCAGATACGCAGTATTTT. It encodes CATSRKRSDTQYF.

The chain recombines TRBV6-5 with TRBJ2-1; D remains ambiguous. The ends were cut back, 0 bases at V and 3 bases at J, with 9 bases in the middle. Germline lookup yields CDR1 MNHEY and CDR2 SVGAGI. The CDR3 runs 15 residues. The CDR3 region has the DNA TGTGCCAGCAGTTACTCGGGAACTGGCTACAATGAGCAGTTCTTC. Its protein product is CASSYSGTGYNEQFF.

This clone was seen more than once but under ten times. The genes are TRBV9 and TRBJ2-7; 11 bases map to TRBD1. The germline CDR1 and CDR2 sequences are SGDLS and YYNGEE. Unmatched junction bases numbered 2, after V lost 3 bases and J lost 0 bases. This CDR3 has 15 residues. The CDR3 sequence: CASSADRGPSYEQYF. As DNA, the CDR3 is TGTGCCAGCAGCGCGGACAGGGGGCCCTCCTACGAGCAGTACTTC.

The sample holds a few counts of this clone. This chain uses TRBV9 with TRBJ2-3; D gene uncertain. CDR1 and CDR2 from the germline V gene are SGDLS and YYNGEE. This CDR3 is 13 amino acids long. Deletions cut 0 bases from V and 7 bases from J, with 9 bases between. CDR3 in amino acids: CASSVAYPHTQYF. CDR3 in DNA: TGTGCCAGCAGCGTAGCGTATCCCCATACGCAGTATTTT.

In its sample, this clone was seen a few times. The sample contains more than one DNA sequence encoding this CDR3. This sequence joins TRBV20-1 and TRBJ2-3, with D hard to call. V lost 6 bases, J lost 5 bases, and 9 bases lay in between. This CDR3 region has 11 residues. Germline-derived CDR1 and CDR2 are DFQATT and SNEGSKA (reference sequence). The CDR3 DNA sequence: TGCAGTGCCCCATTCCGAGATACGCAGTATTTT. This gives the protein CSAPFRDTQYF.

There are a few counts of this clone. The chain links TRBV28 to TRBJ2-3; TRBD2 matches at 7 bases. V was clipped by 6 bases and J by 1 base; unmatched bases: 10. CDR1 is MDHEN, CDR2 SYDVKM, per germline. The CDR3 is made up of 16 amino acids. CDR3 DNA: TGTGCCAGCAGGGGGGGAGGGGAAGGTCGCACAGATACGCAGTATTTT. Its translation: CASRGGGEGRTDTQYF.

This clone came up a few times. The gene calls are TRBV7-9 and TRBJ1-6, with D uncertain. The length of the CDR3 is 16 residues. Trimming stripped 1 base from V and 10 bases from J, with 17 bases between. Germline V lookup: CDR1 SEHNR, CDR2 FQNEAQ (reference sequence). The CDR3 here is CASSLGTRTRESPLHF. The CDR3, as DNA: TGTGCCAGCAGCTTAGGTACGCGGACGAGGGAATCACCCCTCCACTTT.

This clone was detected only a few times. The chain recombines TRBV11-2 with TRBJ2-7, with 8 bases lining up with TRBD2. Germline CDR1 is SGHAT and CDR2 is FQNNGV. J lost 2 bases, V lost 4 bases, and 7 bases had no gene match. This CDR3 has 15 residues. CDR3 sequence: CASSSGSGSAYEQYF. CDR3 in DNA: TGTGCCAGCAGCTCTGGGAGCGGGAGTGCCTACGAGCAGTACTTC.

The rearrangement joins TRBV27 to TRBJ2-7, with D tentatively TRBD2 (7 bases). Trimming removed 3 bases from V and 11 bases from J, with 11 bases in between. Germline V gene lookup returns CDR1 MNHEY and CDR2 SMNVEV (reference sequence). The CDR3 sequence is 11 residues long. The CDR3 DNA follows: TGTGCCAGCAGTTTCGGGGGGCGGGAGTACTTC. The encoded protein is CASSFGGREYF.